This TCR beta chain is drawn from a study of blood T cell repertoires in COVID-19. Study background: In each case, the material was cDNA or gDNA derived from T cells, B-cell-depleted T cells, or PBMCs.

In Seattle, patients joined the study during active infection and were tracked longitudinally. CDR1 SGHRS and CDR2 YFSETQ come from the germline V gene. The CDR3 is made up of 13 amino acids. The germline V and J ends were trimmed by 4 bases and 3 bases, with 8 bases remaining between them. This clone has a handful of counts. Authors' methods: Reference gene primer amplification yielded estimated nucleated cell counts. Method: immunoSEQ multiplex PCR; TCRdb's copy keeps in-frame clones and lacks some. The V and J calls and the clone size are those of that table, but D and trimming were determined from the DNA. The data show roughly 230,000 clones, 84% seen once.

This sequence originates from a woman older than 75 with COVID-19, enrolled during active disease. V gene TRBV5-1 combines with J gene TRBJ2-1, with a weak D call TRBD1 (6 bases). The sample consisted of peripheral blood. The CDR3 sequence: CASSEQGYNEQFF. For the CDR3, the DNA is TGCGCCAGCAGCGAACAGGGCTACAATGAGCAGTTCTTC.